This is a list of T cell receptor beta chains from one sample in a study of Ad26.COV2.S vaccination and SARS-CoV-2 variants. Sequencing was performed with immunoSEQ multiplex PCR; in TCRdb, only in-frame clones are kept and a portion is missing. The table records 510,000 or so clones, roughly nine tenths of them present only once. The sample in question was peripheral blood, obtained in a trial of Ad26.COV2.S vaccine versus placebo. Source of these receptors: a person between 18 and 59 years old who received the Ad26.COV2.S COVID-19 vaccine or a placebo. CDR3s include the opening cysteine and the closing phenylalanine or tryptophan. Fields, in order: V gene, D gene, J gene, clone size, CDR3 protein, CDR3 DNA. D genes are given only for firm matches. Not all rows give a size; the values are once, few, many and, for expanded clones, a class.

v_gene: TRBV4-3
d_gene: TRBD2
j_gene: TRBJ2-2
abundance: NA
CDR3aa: CASSLAGGVTGELFF
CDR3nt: TGCGCCAGCAGCCTAGCGGGAGGGGTCACCGGGGAGCTGTTTTTT

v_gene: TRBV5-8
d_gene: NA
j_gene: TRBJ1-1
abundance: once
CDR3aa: CASPGAGWTEAFF
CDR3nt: TGTGCCAGCCCTGGGGCAGGGTGGACGGAAGCTTTCTTT

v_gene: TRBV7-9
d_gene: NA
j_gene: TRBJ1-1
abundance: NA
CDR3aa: CASSLGDGSDTEAFF
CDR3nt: TGTGCCAGCAGCTTAGGGGATGGTTCGGACACTGAAGCTTTCTTT

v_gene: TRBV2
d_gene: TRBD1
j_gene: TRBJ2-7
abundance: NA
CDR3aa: CASSVDRGEQYF
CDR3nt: TGTGCCAGCAGTGTGGACAGGGGCGAGCAGTACTTC

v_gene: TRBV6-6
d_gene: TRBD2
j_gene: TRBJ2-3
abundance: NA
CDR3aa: CASRGLTLTDTQYF
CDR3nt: TGTGCCAGCAGGGGACTAACACTCACAGATACGCAGTATTTT

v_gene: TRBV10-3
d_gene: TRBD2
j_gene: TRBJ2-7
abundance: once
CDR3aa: CAVRLASYEQYF
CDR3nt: TGTGCCGTCCGACTAGCCTCCTACGAGCAGTACTTC

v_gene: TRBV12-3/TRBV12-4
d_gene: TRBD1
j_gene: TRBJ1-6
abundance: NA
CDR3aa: CASSLLGRDSLHF
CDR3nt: TGTGCCAGCAGTTTATTGGGACGGGACAGTCTCCACTTT

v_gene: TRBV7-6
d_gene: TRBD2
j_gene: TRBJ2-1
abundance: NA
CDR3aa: CASSPDALAGGGNEQFF
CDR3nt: TGTGCCAGCAGCCCTGATGCGCTAGCGGGAGGCGGGAATGAGCAGTTCTTC

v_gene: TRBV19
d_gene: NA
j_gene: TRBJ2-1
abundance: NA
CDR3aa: CASSIDASGYSYNEQFF
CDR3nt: TGTGCCAGTAGTATAGACGCCAGCGGTTACTCCTACAATGAGCAGTTCTTC

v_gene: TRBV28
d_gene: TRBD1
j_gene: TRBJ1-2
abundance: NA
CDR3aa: CASSRAGQDYGYTF
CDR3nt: TGTGCCAGCAGTAGAGCAGGACAGGACTATGGCTACACCTTC

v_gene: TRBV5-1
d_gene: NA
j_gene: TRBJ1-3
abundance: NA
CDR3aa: CASSLATGRQSTIYF
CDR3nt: TGCGCCAGCAGCTTGGCTACGGGACGGCAGAGCACCATATATTTT

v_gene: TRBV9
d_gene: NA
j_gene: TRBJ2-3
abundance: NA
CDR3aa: CASSLSGPTDTQYF
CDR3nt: TGTGCCAGCAGTCTTAGCGGACCCACAGATACGCAGTATTTT

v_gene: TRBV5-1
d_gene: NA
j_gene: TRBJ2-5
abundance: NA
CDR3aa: CASSLAGLGAQETQYF
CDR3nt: TGCGCCAGCAGCTTGGCCGGCCTTGGGGCCCAAGAGACCCAGTACTTC

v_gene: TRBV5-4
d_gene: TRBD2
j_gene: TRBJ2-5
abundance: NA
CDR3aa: CASSEGLAGETQYF
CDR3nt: TGTGCCAGCAGCGAAGGACTAGCGGGAGAGACCCAGTACTTC

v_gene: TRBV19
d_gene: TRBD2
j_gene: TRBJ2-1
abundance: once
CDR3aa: CASRRLAGGGNEQFF
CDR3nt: TGTGCCAGTAGGAGACTAGCGGGAGGGGGCAATGAGCAGTTCTTC

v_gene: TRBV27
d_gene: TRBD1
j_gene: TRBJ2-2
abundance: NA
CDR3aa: CASSLGGQISYGVTGELFF
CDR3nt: TGTGCCAGCAGTTTAGGGGGACAGATCTCATATGGGGTAACCGGGGAGCTGTTTTTT

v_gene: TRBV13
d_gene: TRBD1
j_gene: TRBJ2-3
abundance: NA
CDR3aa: CASSSLIIQGVDTDTQYF
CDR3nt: TGTGCCAGCAGCTCGTTAATAATCCAGGGGGTTGATACAGATACGCAGTATTTT

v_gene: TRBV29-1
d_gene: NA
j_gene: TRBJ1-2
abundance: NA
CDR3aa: CSVDNGYTF
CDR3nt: TGCAGCGTTGATAATGGCTACACCTTC

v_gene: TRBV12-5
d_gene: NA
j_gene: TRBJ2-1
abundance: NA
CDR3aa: CASGLFLGPTFNEQFF
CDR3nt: TGTGCTAGTGGTTTGTTTCTAGGGCCCACCTTCAATGAGCAGTTCTTC

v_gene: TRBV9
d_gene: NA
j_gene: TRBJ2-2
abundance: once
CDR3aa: CASSVEPSATGELFF
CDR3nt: TGTGCCAGCAGCGTAGAACCTAGCGCAACCGGGGAGCTGTTTTTT

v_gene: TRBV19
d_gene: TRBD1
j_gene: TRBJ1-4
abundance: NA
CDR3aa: CASSPSRDRAEEKLFF
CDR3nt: TGTGCCAGTAGTCCCTCCCGGGACAGGGCCGAAGAAAAACTGTTTTTT

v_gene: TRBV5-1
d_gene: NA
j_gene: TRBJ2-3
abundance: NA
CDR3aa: CASSFGALGTDTQYF
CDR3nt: TGCGCCAGCAGCTTCGGGGCCCTCGGCACAGATACGCAGTATTTT

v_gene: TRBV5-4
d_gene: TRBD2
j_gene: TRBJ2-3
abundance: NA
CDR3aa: CASSSGRVGGDTQYF
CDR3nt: TGTGCCAGCAGCTCGGGGAGGGTGGGTGGAGATACGCAGTATTTT

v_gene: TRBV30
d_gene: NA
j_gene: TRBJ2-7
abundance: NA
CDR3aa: CAWSATFDRREQYF
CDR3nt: TGTGCCTGGAGTGCCACCTTCGATAGGCGCGAGCAGTACTTC

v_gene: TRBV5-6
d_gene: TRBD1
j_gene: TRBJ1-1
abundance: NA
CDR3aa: CASSLPGQGDTEAFF
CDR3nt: TGTGCCAGCAGCTTGCCAGGACAGGGGGACACTGAAGCTTTCTTT

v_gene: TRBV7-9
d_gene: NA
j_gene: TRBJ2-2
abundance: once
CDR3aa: CASKIGHNTGELFF
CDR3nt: TGTGCCAGCAAAATCGGCCATAACACCGGGGAGCTGTTTTTT

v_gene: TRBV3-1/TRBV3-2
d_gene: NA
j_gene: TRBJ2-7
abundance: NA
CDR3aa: CASSVNPSSYEQYF
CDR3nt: TGTGCCAGCAGCGTTAATCCCAGTTCCTACGAGCAGTACTTC

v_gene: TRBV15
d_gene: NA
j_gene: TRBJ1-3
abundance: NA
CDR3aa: CATRTGGGNTIYF
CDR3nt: TGTGCCACCAGAACGGGGGGCGGAAACACCATATATTTT

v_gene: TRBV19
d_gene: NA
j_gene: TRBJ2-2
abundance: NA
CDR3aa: CARIFGPQSPLGGLSAGELFF
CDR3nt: TGTGCCAGAATTTTCGGACCGCAATCTCCCCTGGGCGGTCTAAGCGCCGGGGAGCTGTTTTTT

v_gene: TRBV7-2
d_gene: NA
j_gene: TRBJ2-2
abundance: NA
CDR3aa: CASSLIRAGELFF
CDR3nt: TGTGCCAGCAGCTTAATTAGGGCCGGGGAGCTGTTTTTT

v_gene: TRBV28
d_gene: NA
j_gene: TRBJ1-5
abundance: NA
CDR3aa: CASSSSGRGQSGVAQHF
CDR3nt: TGTGCCAGCAGCTCCTCGGGGCGGGGGCAGTCTGGCGTGGCCCAGCATTTT

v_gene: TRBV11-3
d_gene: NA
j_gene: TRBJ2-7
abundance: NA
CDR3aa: CASSSGGSQGSLQYF
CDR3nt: TGTGCCAGCAGCTCCGGAGGCTCCCAGGGGTCATTGCAGTACTTC

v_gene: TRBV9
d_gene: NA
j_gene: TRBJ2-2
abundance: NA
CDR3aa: CASSYTDLTGELFF
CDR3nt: TGTGCCAGCAGTTATACCGACCTCACCGGGGAGCTGTTTTTT

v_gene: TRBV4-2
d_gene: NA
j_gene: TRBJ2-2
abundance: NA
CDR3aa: CASSQDGDLGELFF
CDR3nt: TGTGCCAGCAGCCAAGACGGAGACCTCGGGGAGCTGTTTTTT

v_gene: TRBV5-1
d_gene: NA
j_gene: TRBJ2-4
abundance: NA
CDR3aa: CASSPRATAKNIQYF
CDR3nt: TGCGCCAGCAGCCCCCGGGCCACGGCCAAAAACATTCAGTACTTC

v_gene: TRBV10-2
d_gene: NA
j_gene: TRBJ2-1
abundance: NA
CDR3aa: CASSSSSYNEQFF
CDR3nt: TGCGCCAGCAGTTCTAGCTCCTACAATGAGCAGTTCTTC

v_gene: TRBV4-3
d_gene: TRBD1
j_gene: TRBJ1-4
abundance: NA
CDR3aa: CASSQDQGGINEKLFF
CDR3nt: TGCGCCAGCAGCCAAGATCAGGGGGGCATAAATGAAAAACTGTTTTTT

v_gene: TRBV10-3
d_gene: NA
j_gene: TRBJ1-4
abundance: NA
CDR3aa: CATGRATNEKLFF
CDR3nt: TGTGCCACCGGACGGGCAACTAATGAAAAACTGTTTTTT

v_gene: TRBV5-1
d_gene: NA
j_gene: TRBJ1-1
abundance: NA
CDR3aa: CASSFKGGNTEAFF
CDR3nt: TGCGCCAGCAGCTTTAAGGGAGGGAACACTGAAGCTTTCTTT

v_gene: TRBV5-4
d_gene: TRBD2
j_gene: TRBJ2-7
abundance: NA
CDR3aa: CASSKATSGSTYEQYF
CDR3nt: TGTGCCAGCAGCAAAGCCACTAGCGGGTCCACCTACGAGCAGTACTTC

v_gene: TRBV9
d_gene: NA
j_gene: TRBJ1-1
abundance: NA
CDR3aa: CASGREPNTEAFF
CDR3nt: TGTGCCAGCGGGAGGGAGCCGAACACTGAAGCTTTCTTT

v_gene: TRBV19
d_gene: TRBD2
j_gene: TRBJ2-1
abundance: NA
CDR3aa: CASGDYTGYNEQFF
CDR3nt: TGTGCCAGTGGGGACTACACGGGGTACAATGAGCAGTTCTTC

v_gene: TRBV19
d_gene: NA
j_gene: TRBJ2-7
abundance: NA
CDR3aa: CASSMVPGEDEQYF
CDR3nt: TGTGCCAGTAGTATGGTTCCGGGAGAAGACGAGCAGTACTTC

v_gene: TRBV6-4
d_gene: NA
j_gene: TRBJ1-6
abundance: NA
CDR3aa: CASSEQGGKSSPLHF
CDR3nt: TGTGCCAGCAGTGAACAGGGCGGTAAAAGTTCACCCCTCCACTTT

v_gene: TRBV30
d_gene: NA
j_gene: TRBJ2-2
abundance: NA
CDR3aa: CAWSVSGELFF
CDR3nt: TGTGCCTGGAGTGTCTCGGGGGAGCTGTTTTTT

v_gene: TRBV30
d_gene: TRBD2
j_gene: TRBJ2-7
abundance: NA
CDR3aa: CAWGGSGRSYEQYF
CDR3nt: TGTGCCTGGGGGGGGAGCGGGAGAAGCTACGAGCAGTACTTC

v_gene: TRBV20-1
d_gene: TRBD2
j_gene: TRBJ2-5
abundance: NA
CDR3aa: CSASSPSGSWATETQYF
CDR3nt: TGCAGTGCTAGTTCGCCTAGCGGGAGTTGGGCCACGGAGACCCAGTACTTC

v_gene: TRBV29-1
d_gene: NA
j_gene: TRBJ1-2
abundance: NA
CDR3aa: CSVDRQGSGGYTF
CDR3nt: TGCAGCGTTGACCGTCAGGGGTCCGGGGGCTACACCTTC

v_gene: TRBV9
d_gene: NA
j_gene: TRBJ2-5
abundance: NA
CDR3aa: CASSVAPEGETQYF
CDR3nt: TGTGCCAGCAGCGTAGCTCCAGAGGGAGAGACCCAGTACTTC

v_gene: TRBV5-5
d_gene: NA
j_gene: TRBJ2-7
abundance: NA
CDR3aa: CASGSRGGYEQYF
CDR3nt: TGTGCCAGCGGTTCTAGGGGCGGCTACGAGCAGTACTTC

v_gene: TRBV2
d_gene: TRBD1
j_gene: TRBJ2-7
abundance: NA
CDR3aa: CASSVRQGAYEQYF
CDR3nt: TGTGCCAGCAGTGTCCGGCAGGGGGCCTACGAGCAGTACTTC

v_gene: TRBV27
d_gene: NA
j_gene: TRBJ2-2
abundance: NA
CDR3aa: CASSLGPGSTGELFF
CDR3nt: TGTGCCAGCAGTTTAGGTCCCGGGAGCACCGGGGAGCTGTTTTTT

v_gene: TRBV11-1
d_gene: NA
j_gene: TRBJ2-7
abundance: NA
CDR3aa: CASSSRTVPYEQYF
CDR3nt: TGTGCCAGCAGCAGCAGGACGGTTCCCTACGAGCAGTACTTC

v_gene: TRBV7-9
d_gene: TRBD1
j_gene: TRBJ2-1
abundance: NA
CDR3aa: CASSLRGQGVNEQFF
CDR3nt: TGTGCCAGCAGCTTAAGGGGACAGGGAGTCAATGAGCAGTTCTTC

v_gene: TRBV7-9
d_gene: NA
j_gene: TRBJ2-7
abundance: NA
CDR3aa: CASSASWGYEQYF
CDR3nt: TGTGCCAGCAGCGCATCCTGGGGTTACGAGCAGTACTTC

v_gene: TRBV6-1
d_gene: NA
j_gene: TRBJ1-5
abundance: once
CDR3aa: CASSEVVGNQPQHF
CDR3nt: TGTGCCAGCAGTGAAGTCGTGGGCAATCAGCCCCAGCATTTT

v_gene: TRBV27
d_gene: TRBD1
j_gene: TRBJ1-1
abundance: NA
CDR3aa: CASRTGQVNTEAFF
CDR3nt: TGTGCCAGCCGGACAGGGCAGGTGAACACTGAAGCTTTCTTT

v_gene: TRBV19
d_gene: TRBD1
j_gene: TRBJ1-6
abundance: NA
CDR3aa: CASRRTGQGNSPLHF
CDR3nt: TGTGCCAGTAGACGCACAGGACAGGGGAATTCACCCCTCCACTTT

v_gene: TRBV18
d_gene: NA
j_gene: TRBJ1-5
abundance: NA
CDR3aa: CASSQGETQPQHF
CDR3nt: TGTGCCAGCTCACAAGGGGAAACTCAGCCCCAGCATTTT

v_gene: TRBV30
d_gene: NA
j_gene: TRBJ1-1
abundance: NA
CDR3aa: CAWIKTNTEAFF
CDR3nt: TGTGCCTGGATAAAAACAAACACTGAAGCTTTCTTT